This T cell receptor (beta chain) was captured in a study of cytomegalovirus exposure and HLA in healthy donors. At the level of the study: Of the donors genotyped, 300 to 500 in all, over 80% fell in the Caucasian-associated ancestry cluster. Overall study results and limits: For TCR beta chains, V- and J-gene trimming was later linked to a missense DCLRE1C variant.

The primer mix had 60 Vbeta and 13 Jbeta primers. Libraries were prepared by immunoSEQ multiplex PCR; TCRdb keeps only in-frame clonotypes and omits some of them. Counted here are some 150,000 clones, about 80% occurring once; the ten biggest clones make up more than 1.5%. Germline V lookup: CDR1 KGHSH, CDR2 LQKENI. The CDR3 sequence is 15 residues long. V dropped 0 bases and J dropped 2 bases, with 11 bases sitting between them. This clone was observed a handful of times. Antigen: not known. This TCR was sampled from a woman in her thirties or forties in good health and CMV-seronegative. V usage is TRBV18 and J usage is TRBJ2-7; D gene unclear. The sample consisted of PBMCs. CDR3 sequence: CASSPPTDLTYEQYF. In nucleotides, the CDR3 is TGTGCCAGCTCACCACCCACAGACCTAACCTACGAGCAGTACTTC. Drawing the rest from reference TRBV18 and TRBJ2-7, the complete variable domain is NAGVMQNPRHLVRRRGQEARLRCSPMKGHSHVYWYRQLPEEGLKFMVYLQKENIIDESGMPKERFSAEFPKEGPSILRIQQVVRGDSAAYFCASSPPTDLTYEQYFGPGTRLTVT.